The 23 T cell receptor beta chains given below trace back to one sample, sequenced in a study of shared clonotypes between healthy human individuals (dated by TCRdb to between 2020 and 2021). To prepare the library, the immunoSEQ multiplex PCR assay was applied. TCRdb mirrors the immuneACCESS table, restricted to in-frame sequences. Some clones are absent from its copies; in checked studies, under half trace to an unresolved V gene, and the reason for the others is unknown. The sample data list around 1.4 million clones, and roughly 98.5% of these were observed just once. The ten largest clonotypes hold 0.3% to 0.45% of the sample. The sample was naive CD4+ T cells sorted from blood. The cell subset or site label corresponds to: CD45RA+ positively selected. The receptors stem from a man between 25 and 39 years old in good health.

This rearrangement joins TRBV10-3 to TRBJ1-3; the D is unclear. Trimming took off 1 base at V and 3 bases at J, with 1 base between the two ends. The germline gives CDR1 ENHRY, CDR2 SYGVKD. This CDR3 comprises 12 residues. The CDR3: CAISEFGNTIYF. Written as DNA, the CDR3 is TGTGCCATCAGTGAGTTTGGAAACACCATATATTTT.

The chain recombines TRBV28 with TRBJ2-2, with 10 bases that match TRBD2. This CDR3 spans 17 amino acids. After removal of 3 bases from V and 4 bases from J, the junction contained 8 bases not matched to a gene. Per the germline V gene, CDR1 is MDHEN and CDR2 is SYDVKM. The CDR3 here is CASSLLTRLAGTGELFF. The CDR3 region has the DNA TGTGCCAGCAGTTTGTTGACGCGACTAGCGGGCACCGGGGAGCTGTTTTTT.

This chain links TRBV7-2 with TRBJ2-3; 7 bases line up with TRBD1. This CDR3 is built from 16 residues. V was clipped by 4 bases and J by 2 bases; unmatched bases: 9. The V gene's germline CDR1 is SGHTA and CDR2 FQGNSA. The CDR3 DNA is TGTGCCAGCAGCTGGTATAGAGGGGGCCTCACAGATACGCAGTATTTT. Encoded protein: CASSWYRGGLTDTQYF.

The chain has TRBV7-2 and TRBJ1-1; D not resolved. The V gene's germline CDR1 is SGHTA and CDR2 FQGNSA. The V end was cut by 3 bases, the J end by 2 bases, with 13 bases between. The CDR3 length is 15 residues. CDR3 coding DNA: TGTGCCAGCAGCTTTCTGTTGGCTGGCAACACTGAAGCTTTCTTT. Encoded protein: CASSFLLAGNTEAFF.

The chain carries TRBV10-3 and TRBJ2-7; 7 nucleotides match TRBD1. The junction had 10 bases not matched to a gene; V was cut back by 6 bases and J by 5 bases. This CDR3 is 14 amino acids long. Germline CDR1 is ENHRY and CDR2 is SYGVKD. The CDR3 spells CAIRRTGTDNEQYF. The CDR3 nucleotides are TGTGCCATCAGGCGCACCGGGACAGATAACGAGCAGTACTTC.

V gene TRBV9 combines with J gene TRBJ2-1; 7 bases map to TRBD2. V shed 0 bases and J 4 bases; nucleotides not matched to a gene: 10. The CDR3 contains 17 residues. The V gene's germline CDR1 is SGDLS and CDR2 YYNGEE. This CDR3 reads CASSVGQRGRAYNEQFF. The CDR3 DNA follows: TGTGCCAGCAGCGTAGGTCAAAGAGGGAGGGCTTACAATGAGCAGTTCTTC.

The chain employs TRBV15 and TRBJ2-1; 10 nucleotides align to TRBD2. The CDR3 totals 16 residues. J gave up 8 bases and V 0 bases, and 7 bases lay outside the gene matches. Germline CDR1 reads LNHNV; CDR2 reads YYDKDF (reference sequence). The CDR3 here is CATSRDLAGVTDEQFF. Written as DNA, the CDR3 is TGTGCCACCAGCAGAGATCTAGCGGGAGTAACCGATGAGCAGTTCTTC. Based on the CDR3 plus reference TRBV15 and TRBJ2-1, the full variable domain is DAMVIQNPRYQVTQFGKPVTLSCSQTLNHNVMYWYQQKSSQAPKLLFHYYDKDFNNEADTPDNFQSRRPNTSFCFLDIRSPGLGDTAMYLCATSRDLAGVTDEQFFGPGTRLTVL.

Concerning this clone: Additional DNA sequences in this sample encode the identical CDR3. This chain joins TRBV28 and TRBJ1-5; the match to TRBD1 covers 9 bases. CDR3 length equals 15 residues. Trimming at V came to 2 bases and at J to 4 bases, leaving 3 bases not matched to a gene. Per the germline V gene, CDR1 is MDHEN and CDR2 is SYDVKM. The CDR3 DNA follows: TGTGCCAGCAGTTTACGGGACAGGGATAATCAGCCCCAGCATTTT. Translated: CASSLRDRDNQPQHF.

The genes are TRBV19 and TRBJ2-1; D may be TRBD1 or TRBD2 (6 bases each). The CDR3 spans 16 residues. Germline values: CDR1 LNHDA, CDR2 SQIVND (reference sequence). V was shortened by 4 bases and J by 6 bases, with 19 bases between the two germline ends. CDR3 bases: TGTGCCAGTAGTAGCGGCCCGGGGGCGCTTGGCAATGAGCAGTTCTTC. Its protein product is CASSSGPGALGNEQFF.

The V and J genes are TRBV5-5 and TRBJ1-5, with TRBD1 matching over 7 bases. The CDR3 length is 17 residues. Germline lookup yields CDR1 SGHKS and CDR2 YYEKEE (reference sequence). Trimming removed 1 base from V and 3 bases from J; junction bases left unmatched: 10. This chain's CDR3 is CASSLLSGGYDNQPQHF. CDR3 nucleotide sequence: TGTGCCAGCAGCTTGCTATCAGGGGGATACGACAATCAGCCCCAGCATTTT. The full variable domain, in which reference TRBV5-5 and TRBJ1-5 provide the parts outside the CDR3, is DAGVTQSPTHLIKTRGQQVTLRCSPISGHKSVSWYQQVLGQGPQFIFQYYEKEERGRGNFPDRFSARQFPNYSSELNVNALLLGDSALYLCASSLLSGGYDNQPQHFGDGTRLSIL.

The chain has TRBV28 and TRBJ2-7; 7 bases line up with TRBD1. V shed 2 bases and J 6 bases; nucleotides not matched to a gene: 4. The CDR3 consists of 13 residues. Germline values: CDR1 MDHEN, CDR2 SYDVKM. CDR3 DNA: TGTGCCAGCAGTTTACCCGACAGGGTCGAGCAGTACTTC. Its protein is CASSLPDRVEQYF.

The chain combines TRBV25-1 with TRBJ1-1, with no clear D. Germline values: CDR1 MGHDK, CDR2 SYGVNS. V lost 6 bases and J lost 0, with 20 bases in between. This CDR3 is 17 amino acids long. CDR3 in DNA: TGTGCCAGCAGCGGGTCGGAAGGAGTTACCGTGAACACTGAAGCTTTCTTT. Encoded protein: CASSGSEGVTVNTEAFF.

The V gene is TRBV6-5, the J gene TRBJ2-7; perhaps TRBD2 as D (6 bases). V lost 4 bases to trimming and J lost 6 bases, with 22 bases between them. The CDR3 spans 16 residues. Germline V gives CDR1 MNHEY, CDR2 SVGAGI. The CDR3 loop reads CASSSLASAGNGEQYF. The CDR3, as DNA: TGTGCCAGCAGTTCCTTGGCTAGTGCGGGAAACGGCGAGCAGTACTTC.

The chain combines TRBV9 with TRBJ1-4, with TRBD1 matching 10 bases. Germline trimming cut 3 bases from V and 8 bases from J; bases unmatched to any gene: 7. Per germline, CDR1 SGDLS and CDR2 YYNGEE. The CDR3 length is 15 residues. The chain's CDR3 is CASSALGTGEEKLFF. CDR3 coding DNA: TGTGCCAGCAGCGCCCTAGGGACAGGGGAGGAAAAACTGTTTTTT.

Here the CDR3 DNA reads TGCGCCAGCAGCCTGTCCGGGACAGCAACTTACGAGCAGTACTTC. Translated, it gives CASSLSGTATYEQYF. V usage is TRBV4-1 and J usage is TRBJ2-7; 7 bases map to TRBD1. Germline-derived CDR1 and CDR2 are MGHRA and YSYEKL. CDR3 length: 15 residues. V was pared by 4 bases and J by 4 bases, with 10 bases of the junction left unmatched.

J is TRBJ2-7 and V is TRBV11-2; 7 bases map to TRBD1. This CDR3 is built from 14 residues. The V segment lost 5 bases and the J segment 1 base; nucleotides outside the gene matches: 5. Germline CDR1 SGHAT, CDR2 FQNNGV. CDR3 amino acids: CASSRLQGSYEQYF. The CDR3 DNA is TGTGCCAGCAGCCGGCTACAGGGGTCCTACGAGCAGTACTTC.

The chain is built from TRBV29-1 and TRBJ2-1; TRBD2 is a possible D gene (6 bases). This CDR3 has 10 residues. Trimming took 3 bases from V and 14 from J, leaving 11 bases between them. Germline V gene sequence: CDR1 SQVTM, CDR2 ANQGSEA. The CDR3 nucleotides are TGCAGCGTTGATCGGTGGGAGGAGTTCTTC. It translates to CSVDRWEEFF.

V gene TRBV2 combines with J gene TRBJ2-1, with D maybe TRBD2 (6 bases). The CDR3 contains 14 residues. Trimming pared 7 bases from V and 9 bases from J, leaving 19 bases between. Germline V gene data show CDR1 as SNHLY and CDR2 as FYNNEI. For the CDR3, the DNA is TGTGCCAGCAACCCCGGGACTGGAAGTTTTGAGCAGTTCTTC. Its translation: CASNPGTGSFEQFF.

The chain couples TRBV7-9 to TRBJ2-5; 8 positions agree with TRBD2. J lost 7 bases, V lost 4 bases, and 8 bases had no gene match. The CDR3 has 14 residues. CDR1 and CDR2 from the germline V gene are SEHNR and FQNEAQ (reference sequence). The CDR3 region has the DNA TGTGCCAGCAGCTATACCGGGAGCGGGGGGACCCAGTACTTC. Residues: CASSYTGSGGTQYF.

Points on this clone: Other DNA sequences in the sample encode the same CDR3. The chain couples TRBV5-1 to TRBJ2-7; 7 bases line up with TRBD1. With V trimmed by 4 bases and J by 3 bases, 4 bases remained unmatched. The CDR3 sequence is 13 residues long. The germline V gene has CDR1 SGHRS and CDR2 YFSETQ. CDR3 residues: CASSPAGGYEQYF. Here the CDR3 DNA reads TGCGCCAGCAGCCCGGCAGGGGGCTACGAGCAGTACTTC.

For this clone: An end of the junction does not agree with germline; a read error may underlie this. This chain connects TRBV5-1 to TRBJ2-1; unclear D gene. The CDR3 has 11 amino acids. Germline CDR1 SGHRS, CDR2 YFSETQ. CDR3 loop: CASSEDLKQVF. For the CDR3, the DNA is TGCGCCAGCAGCGAGGATTTAAAGCAGGTCTTC.

On this clone: Within the sample, other DNA sequences also encode this same CDR3. This chain uses TRBV2 with TRBJ1-2; D is uncertain. Germline-derived CDR1 and CDR2 are SNHLY and FYNNEI. The CDR3 has 14 amino acids. The ends were cut back, 0 bases at V and 4 bases at J, with 9 bases in the middle. The CDR3 reads CASSEARTAYGYTF. CDR3 nucleotide sequence: TGTGCCAGCAGTGAAGCGCGTACGGCCTATGGCTACACCTTC. The variable domain in full, completed from reference TRBV2 and TRBJ1-2, reads EPEVTQTPSHQVTQMGQEVILRCVPISNHLYFYWYRQILGQKVEFLVSFYNNEISEKSEIFDDQFSVERPDGSNFTLKIRSTKLEDSAMYFCASSEARTAYGYTFGSGTRLTVV.

This chain connects TRBV10-3 to TRBJ2-2; D is possibly TRBD2 (5 bases). CDR1 and CDR2 (germline): ENHRY, SYGVKD. Trimming removed 6 bases from V and 1 base from J, with 15 bases in between. The CDR3 totals 16 residues. Here the CDR3 reads CAISAVGLQNTGELFF. The CDR3 DNA sequence: TGTGCCATCAGCGCCGTAGGACTGCAGAACACCGGGGAGCTGTTTTTT.